This passage covers 4 T cell receptor beta chains from one sample sequenced in a study of blood T cell repertoires in COVID-19. Libraries were prepared by immunoSEQ multiplex PCR; TCRdb keeps only in-frame clonotypes and omits some of them. The sample holds some 490,000 clones; about nine tenths are singletons and the top ten take more than 7.5%. Sequencing was performed on PBMCs or T cells enriched from blood (not recorded which). The receptors were gathered from a woman aged 55 to 70 who had recovered from COVID-19.

The J gene is TRBJ1-2, the V gene TRBV6-5; D possibly corresponds to TRBD1 (5 bases). This CDR3 contains 13 residues. Germline-derived CDR1 and CDR2 are MNHEY and SVGAGI. Trimming cost V 4 bases and J 8 bases, with 14 bases left between them. This CDR3 is CASSSTGRDGYTF. CDR3 coding DNA: TGTGCCAGCAGTTCCACCGGGAGGGACGGCTACACCTTC.

This clone was recorded once. The CDR3 nucleotides are TGTGCCTGGAGTGTGTCAGGGGCGTCGGGGTCTAGTGAGCAGTTCTTC. Amino acids: CAWSVSGASGSSEQFF. The genes are TRBV30 and TRBJ2-1; D may be TRBD1 (6 bases). The CDR3 totals 16 residues. V lost 0 bases and J lost 9, with 21 bases in between. Per germline, CDR1 GTSNPN and CDR2 SVGIG (reference sequence). Based on the CDR3 plus reference TRBV30 and TRBJ2-1, the full variable domain is SQTIHQWPATLVQPVGSPLSLECTVEGTSNPNLYWYRQAAGRGLQLLFYSVGIGQISSEVPQNLSASRPQDRQFILSSKKLLLSDSGFYLCAWSVSGASGSSEQFFGPGTRLTVL.

CDR3 loop: CASSFFPGDNSPLHF. In nucleotides, the CDR3 is TGTGCCAGCAGCTTCTTCCCCGGGGATAATTCACCCCTCCACTTT. This sequence joins TRBV5-6 and TRBJ1-6; the D is unclear. The CDR3 is 15 residues long. Germline CDR1 SGHDT, CDR2 YYEEEE. Trimming took off 2 bases at V and 5 bases at J, with 11 bases between the two ends. The whole variable domain, remainder taken from reference TRBV5-6 and TRBJ1-6, is DAGVTQSPTHLIKTRGQQVTLRCSPKSGHDTVSWYQQALGQGPQFIFQYYEEEERQRGNFPDRFSGHQFPNYSSELNVNALLLGDSALYLCASSFFPGDNSPLHFGNGTRLTVT.

The V call is TRBV9, the J call TRBJ2-6, with 7 nucleotides matching TRBD1. V lost 6 bases to trimming and J lost 0 bases; unmatched junction nucleotides: 6. Per the germline V gene, CDR1 is SGDLS and CDR2 is YYNGEE. The CDR3 length is 16 residues. The CDR3 is CASTRDSYSGANVLTF. The DNA of the CDR3 is TGTGCCAGCACCCGGGACAGCTACTCTGGGGCCAACGTCCTGACTTTC.